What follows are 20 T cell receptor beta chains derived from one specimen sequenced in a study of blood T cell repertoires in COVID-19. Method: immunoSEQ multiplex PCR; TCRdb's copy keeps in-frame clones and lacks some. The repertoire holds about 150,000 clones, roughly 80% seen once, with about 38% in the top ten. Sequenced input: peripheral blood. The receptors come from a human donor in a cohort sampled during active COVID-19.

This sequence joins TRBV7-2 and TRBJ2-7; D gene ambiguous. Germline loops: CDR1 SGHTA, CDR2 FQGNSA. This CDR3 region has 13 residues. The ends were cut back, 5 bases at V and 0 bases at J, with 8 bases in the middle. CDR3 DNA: TGTGCCAGCAGCCCCAAGCACTCCTACGAGCAGTACTTC. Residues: CASSPKHSYEQYF.

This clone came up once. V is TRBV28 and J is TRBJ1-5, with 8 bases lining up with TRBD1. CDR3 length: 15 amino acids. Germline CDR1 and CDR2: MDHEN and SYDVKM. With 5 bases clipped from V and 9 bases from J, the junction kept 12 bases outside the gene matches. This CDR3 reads CASSLRTGKDSPQHF. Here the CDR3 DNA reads TGTGCCAGCAGTCTGAGGACAGGGAAAGACTCGCCCCAGCATTTT.

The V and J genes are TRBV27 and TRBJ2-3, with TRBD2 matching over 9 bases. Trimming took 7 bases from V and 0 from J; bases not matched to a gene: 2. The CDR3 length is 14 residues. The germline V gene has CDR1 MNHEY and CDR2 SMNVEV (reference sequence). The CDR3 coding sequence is TGTGCCAGCAAACTAGCGGGTAGCACAGATACGCAGTATTTT. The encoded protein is CASKLAGSTDTQYF.

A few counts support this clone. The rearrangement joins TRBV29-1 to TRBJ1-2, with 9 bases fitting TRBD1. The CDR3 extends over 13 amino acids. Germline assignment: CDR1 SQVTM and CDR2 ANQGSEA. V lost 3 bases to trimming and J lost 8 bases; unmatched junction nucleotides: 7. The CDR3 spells CSVDEDRGKGYTF. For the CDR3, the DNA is TGCAGCGTTGATGAGGACAGGGGAAAGGGCTACACCTTC.

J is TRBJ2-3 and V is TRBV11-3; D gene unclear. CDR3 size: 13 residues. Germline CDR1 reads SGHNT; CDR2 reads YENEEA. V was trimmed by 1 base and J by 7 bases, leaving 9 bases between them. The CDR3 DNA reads TGTGCCAGCAGCTTAGGTGAGGAAAATACGCAGTATTTT. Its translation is CASSLGEENTQYF.

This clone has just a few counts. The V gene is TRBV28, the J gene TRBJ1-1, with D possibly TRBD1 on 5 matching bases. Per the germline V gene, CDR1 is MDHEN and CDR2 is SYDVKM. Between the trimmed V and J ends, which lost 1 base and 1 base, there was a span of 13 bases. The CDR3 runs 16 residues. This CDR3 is CASSLLGTGQNTEAFF. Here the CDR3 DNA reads TGTGCCAGCAGTTTATTAGGGACTGGGCAGAACACTGAAGCTTTCTTT.

Here the CDR3 DNA reads TGTGCCAGCAGCTTAGAAATTTTCCAGGGGGCAGCTGAAAAACTGTTTTTT. It is translated as CASSLEIFQGAAEKLFF. The chain uses TRBV7-2 and TRBJ1-4; 8 positions match TRBD1. Germline CDR1 SGHTA, CDR2 FQGNSA. Trimming removed 1 base from V and 7 bases from J; junction bases left unmatched: 11. The CDR3 is 17 residues long. The whole variable domain, remainder taken from reference TRBV7-2 and TRBJ1-4, is GAGVSQSPSNKVTEKGKDVELRCDPISGHTALYWYRQSLGQGLEFLIYFQGNSAPDKSGLPSDRFSAERTGGSVSTLTIQRTQQEDSAVYLCASSLEIFQGAAEKLFFGSGTQLSVL.

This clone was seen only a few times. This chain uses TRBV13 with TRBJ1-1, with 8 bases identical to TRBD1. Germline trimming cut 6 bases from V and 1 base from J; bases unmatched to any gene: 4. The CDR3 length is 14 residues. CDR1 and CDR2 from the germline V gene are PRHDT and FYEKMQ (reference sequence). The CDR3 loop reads CASRRQGKNTEAFF. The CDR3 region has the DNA TGTGCCAGCAGGCGACAGGGGAAGAACACTGAAGCTTTCTTT. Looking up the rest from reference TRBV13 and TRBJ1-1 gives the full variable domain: AAGVIQSPRHLIKEKRETATLKCYPIPRHDTVYWYQQGPGQDPQFLISFYEKMQSDKGSIPDRFSAQQFSDYHSELNMSSLELGDSALYFCASRRQGKNTEAFFGQGTRLTVV.

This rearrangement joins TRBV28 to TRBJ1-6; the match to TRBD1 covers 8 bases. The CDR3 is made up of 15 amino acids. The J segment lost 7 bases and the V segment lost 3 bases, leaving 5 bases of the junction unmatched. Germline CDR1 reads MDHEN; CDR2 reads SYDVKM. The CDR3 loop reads CASSFMDRENSPLHF. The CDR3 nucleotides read TGTGCCAGCAGTTTTATGGACAGGGAAAATTCACCCCTCCACTTT.

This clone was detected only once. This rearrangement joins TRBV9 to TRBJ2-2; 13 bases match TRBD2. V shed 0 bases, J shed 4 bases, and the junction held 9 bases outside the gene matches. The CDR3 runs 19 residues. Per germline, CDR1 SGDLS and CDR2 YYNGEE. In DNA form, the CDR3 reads TGTGCCAGCAGCGTAGAAGCACTAGCGGGGGGGCCGGGCACCGGGGAGCTGTTTTTT. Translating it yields CASSVEALAGGPGTGELFF.

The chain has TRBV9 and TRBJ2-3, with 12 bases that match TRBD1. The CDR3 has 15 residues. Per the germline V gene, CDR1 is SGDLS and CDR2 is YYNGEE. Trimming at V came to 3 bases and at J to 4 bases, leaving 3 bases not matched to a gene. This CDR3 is CASSAGTGGPDTQYF. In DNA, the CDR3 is TGTGCCAGCAGCGCCGGGACAGGGGGCCCAGATACGCAGTATTTT.

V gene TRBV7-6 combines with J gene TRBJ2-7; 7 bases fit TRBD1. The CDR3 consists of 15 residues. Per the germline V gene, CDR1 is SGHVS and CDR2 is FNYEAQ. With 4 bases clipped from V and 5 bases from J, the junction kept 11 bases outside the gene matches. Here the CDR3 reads CASSSYPDRVNEQYF. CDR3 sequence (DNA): TGTGCCAGCAGCTCTTACCCCGACAGGGTCAACGAGCAGTACTTC.

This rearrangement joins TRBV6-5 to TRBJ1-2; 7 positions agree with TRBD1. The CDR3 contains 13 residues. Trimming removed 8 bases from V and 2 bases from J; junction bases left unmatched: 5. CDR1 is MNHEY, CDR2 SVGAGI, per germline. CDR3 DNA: TGTGCCAGCCAGAGGGGGCCCAACTATGGCTACACCTTC. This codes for CASQRGPNYGYTF.

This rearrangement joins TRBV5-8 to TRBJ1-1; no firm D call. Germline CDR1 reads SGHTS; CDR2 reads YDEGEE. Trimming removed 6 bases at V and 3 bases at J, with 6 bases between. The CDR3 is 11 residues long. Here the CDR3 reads CASTYYTEAFF. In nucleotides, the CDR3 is TGTGCCAGCACCTACTACACTGAAGCTTTCTTT.

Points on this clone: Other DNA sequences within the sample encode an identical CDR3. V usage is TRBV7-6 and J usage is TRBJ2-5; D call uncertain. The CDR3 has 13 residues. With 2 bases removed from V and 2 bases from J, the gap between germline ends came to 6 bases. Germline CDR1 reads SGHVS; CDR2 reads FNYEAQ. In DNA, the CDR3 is TGTGCCAGCAGCTTATCGAGGCAAGAGACCCAGTACTTC. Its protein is CASSLSRQETQYF. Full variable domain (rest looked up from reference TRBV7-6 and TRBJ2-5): GAGVSQSPRYKVTKRGQDVALRCDPISGHVSLYWYRQALGQGPEFLTYFNYEAQQDKSGLPNDRFSAERPEGSISTLTIQRTEQRDSAMYRCASSLSRQETQYFGPGTRLLVL.

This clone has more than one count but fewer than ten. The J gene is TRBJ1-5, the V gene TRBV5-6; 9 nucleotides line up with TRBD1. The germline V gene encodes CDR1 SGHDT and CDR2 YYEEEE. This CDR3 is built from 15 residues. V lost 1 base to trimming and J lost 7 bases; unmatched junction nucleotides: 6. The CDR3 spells CASSLRDRAEQPQHF. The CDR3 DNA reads TGTGCCAGCAGCTTGCGGGACAGGGCAGAACAGCCCCAGCATTTT.

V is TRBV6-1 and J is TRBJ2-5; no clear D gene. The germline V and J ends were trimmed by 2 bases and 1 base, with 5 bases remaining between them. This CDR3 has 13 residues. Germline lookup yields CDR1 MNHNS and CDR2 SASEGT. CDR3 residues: CASSERVQETQYF. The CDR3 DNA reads TGTGCCAGCAGTGAACGGGTCCAAGAGACCCAGTACTTC.

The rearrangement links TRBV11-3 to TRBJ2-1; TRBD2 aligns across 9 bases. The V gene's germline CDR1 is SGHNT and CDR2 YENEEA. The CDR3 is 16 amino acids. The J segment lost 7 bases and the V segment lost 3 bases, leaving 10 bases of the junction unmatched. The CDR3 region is CASSFLQSGGLNEQFF. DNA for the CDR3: TGTGCCAGCAGCTTCCTTCAGAGCGGGGGGTTAAATGAGCAGTTCTTC.

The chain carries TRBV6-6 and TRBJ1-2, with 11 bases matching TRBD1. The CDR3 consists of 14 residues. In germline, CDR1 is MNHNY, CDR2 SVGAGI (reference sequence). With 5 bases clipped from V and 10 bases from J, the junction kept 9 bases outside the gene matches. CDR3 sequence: CASSARDRGNAYTF. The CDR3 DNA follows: TGTGCCAGCAGTGCCCGGGACAGGGGGAATGCCTACACCTTC.

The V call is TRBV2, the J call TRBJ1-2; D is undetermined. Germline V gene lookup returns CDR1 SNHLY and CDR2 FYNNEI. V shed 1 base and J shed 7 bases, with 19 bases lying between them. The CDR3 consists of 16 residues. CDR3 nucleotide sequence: TGTGCCAGCAGTGAAGGTTTGAGGGCTGGATCGGGTGGCTACACCTTC. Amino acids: CASSEGLRAGSGGYTF.